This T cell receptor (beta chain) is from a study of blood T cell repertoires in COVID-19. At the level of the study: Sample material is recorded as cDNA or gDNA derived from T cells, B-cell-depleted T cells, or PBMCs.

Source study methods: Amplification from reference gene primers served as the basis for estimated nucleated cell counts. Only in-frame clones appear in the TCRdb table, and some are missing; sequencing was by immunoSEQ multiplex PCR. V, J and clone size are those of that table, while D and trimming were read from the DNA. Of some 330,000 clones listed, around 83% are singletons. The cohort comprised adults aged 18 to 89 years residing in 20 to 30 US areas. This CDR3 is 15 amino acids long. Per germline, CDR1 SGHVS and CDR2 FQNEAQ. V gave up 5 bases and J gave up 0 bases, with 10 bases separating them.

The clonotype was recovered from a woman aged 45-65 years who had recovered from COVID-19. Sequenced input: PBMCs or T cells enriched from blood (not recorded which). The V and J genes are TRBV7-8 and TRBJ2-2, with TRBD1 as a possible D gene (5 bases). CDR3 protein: CASSTTGSNTGELFF. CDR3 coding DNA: TGTGCCAGCAGCACCACAGGATCGAACACCGGGGAGCTGTTTTTT.